This TCR beta chain was observed in a study of cytomegalovirus exposure and HLA in healthy donors. The V gene's germline CDR1 is SEHNR and CDR2 FQNEAQ (reference sequence). V dropped 1 base and J dropped 4 bases, with 10 bases sitting between them. This CDR3 spans 14 amino acids. The PCR made use of 60 Vbeta and 13 Jbeta primers. Clones were read by immunoSEQ multiplex PCR, and TCRdb kept only the in-frame ones, dropping some. The sample has about 140,000 clones; about 80% are singletons. The source is a male donor in good health and CMV-seropositive. J is TRBJ1-1 and V is TRBV7-9; D call uncertain. The sequenced sample consisted of PBMCs. CDR3 sequence reads: CASSLGVGSTEAFF. DNA of the CDR3: TGTGCCAGCAGCTTAGGGGTCGGGAGCACTGAAGCTTTCTTT.